A selection of T cell receptor beta chains follows, all from one sample in a study of blood T cells in healthy people across ages. MiXCR, run by TCRdb on the 5' RACE reads, gives a single entry per CDR3 protein. The table records some 1.8 million distinct CDR3 sequences, about 39% of them present only once. The source material was blood. These receptors came from a human donor in good health. The CDR3 runs from the conserved cysteine through the conserved F or W. The order of the fields is D gene, clone size, V gene, J gene, CDR3 protein, CDR3 DNA. A D gene is named only where the DNA matches it firmly. Some rows have no size entry. The others give once, few or many, or a class for an expanded clone.

d_call: .; clone_size: few; v_call: TRBV7-2; j_call: TRBJ2-6; cdr3_aa: CASSQTRVSGANVLTF; cdr3_nt: TGTGCCAGCAGCCAAACCAGGGTCTCTGGGGCCAACGTCCTGACTTTC
d_call: TRBD1; clone_size: .; v_call: TRBV4-2; j_call: TRBJ1-5; cdr3_aa: CASSQDRGLLSHHSNQPQHF; cdr3_nt: TGTGCCAGCAGCCAAGACAGGGGGCTACTTTCTCACCATAGCAATCAGCCCCAGCATTTT
d_call: TRBD1; clone_size: .; v_call: TRBV5-1; j_call: TRBJ2-5; cdr3_aa: CASSPRTGVEQYF; cdr3_nt: TGCGCCAGCAGCCCGCGGACAGGGGTTGAGCAGTACTTC
d_call: .; clone_size: .; v_call: TRBV20-1; j_call: TRBJ1-1; cdr3_aa: CSARDVGGVVTEAFF; cdr3_nt: TGCAGTGCTAGAGATGTGGGAGGGGTCGTCACTGAAGCTTTCTTT
d_call: TRBD1; clone_size: .; v_call: TRBV25-1; j_call: TRBJ1-3; cdr3_aa: CASSDLGQGARFRNTIYF; cdr3_nt: TGTGCCAGCAGTGACCTAGGACAGGGGGCGAGATTCCGGAACACCATATATTTT
d_call: TRBD1; clone_size: .; v_call: TRBV12-3/TRBV12-4; j_call: TRBJ2-2; cdr3_aa: CASSPRQGRAGELFF; cdr3_nt: TGTGCCAGCAGTCCTAGACAGGGCCGGGCCGGGGAGCTGTTTTTT
d_call: .; clone_size: few; v_call: TRBV2; j_call: TRBJ2-7; cdr3_aa: CASSRDLQGYVAYEQYF; cdr3_nt: TGTGCCAGCAGTCGCGACCTACAGGGTTACGTAGCCTACGAGCAGTACTTC
d_call: .; clone_size: many; v_call: TRBV7-9; j_call: TRBJ1-1; cdr3_aa: CASSPTMNTEAFF; cdr3_nt: TGTGCCAGCAGTCCGACGATGAACACTGAAGCTTTCTTT
d_call: TRBD1; clone_size: .; v_call: TRBV27; j_call: TRBJ1-4; cdr3_aa: CASRPPGTGDEKLFF; cdr3_nt: TGTGCCAGCAGACCGCCCGGGACAGGAGATGAAAAACTGTTTTTT
d_call: .; clone_size: .; v_call: TRBV5-1; j_call: TRBJ2-4; cdr3_aa: CASSLVPAPKLGGNIQYF; cdr3_nt: TGCGCCAGCAGCCTTGTTCCGGCCCCAAAGCTAGGGGGAAACATTCAGTACTTC
d_call: .; clone_size: .; v_call: TRBV7-8; j_call: TRBJ2-7; cdr3_aa: CASSRSTGGGYEQYF; cdr3_nt: TGTGCCAGCAGCCGGAGCACGGGGGGCGGCTACGAGCAGTACTTC
d_call: TRBD1; clone_size: .; v_call: TRBV24-1; j_call: TRBJ2-4; cdr3_aa: CATSDRPRDRASSSIQYF; cdr3_nt: TGTGCCACCAGTGACAGGCCCCGGGACAGGGCCAGTAGCAGCATTCAGTACTTC
d_call: TRBD2; clone_size: .; v_call: TRBV14; j_call: TRBJ2-1; cdr3_aa: CASSQEGSGGTYNEQFF; cdr3_nt: TGTGCCAGCAGCCAAGAGGGTAGCGGGGGAACCTACAATGAGCAGTTCTTC
d_call: TRBD1; clone_size: .; v_call: TRBV29-1; j_call: TRBJ1-5; cdr3_aa: CSASTGGDNQPQHF; cdr3_nt: TGCAGCGCCTCGACAGGGGGAGACAATCAGCCCCAGCATTTT
d_call: .; clone_size: .; v_call: TRBV4-3; j_call: TRBJ1-1; cdr3_aa: CASSQGLRLNTEAFF; cdr3_nt: TGCGCCAGCAGCCAAGGTCTGCGCTTGAACACTGAAGCTTTCTTT
d_call: TRBD1; clone_size: .; v_call: TRBV4-3; j_call: TRBJ2-1; cdr3_aa: CASSQTGQGVVEQFF; cdr3_nt: TGCGCCAGCAGCCAAACGGGACAGGGGGTTGTTGAGCAGTTCTTC
d_call: .; clone_size: .; v_call: TRBV3-1; j_call: TRBJ2-1; cdr3_aa: CASSQALGWSEQFF; cdr3_nt: TGTGCCAGCAGCCAAGCGTTGGGCTGGTCTGAGCAGTTCTTC
d_call: .; clone_size: few; v_call: TRBV7-2; j_call: TRBJ1-5; cdr3_aa: CASSSQHSNQPQHF; cdr3_nt: TGTGCCAGCAGCTCCCAGCATAGCAATCAGCCCCAGCATTTT
d_call: .; clone_size: few; v_call: TRBV6-2/TRBV6-3; j_call: TRBJ2-7; cdr3_aa: CASSREGRYYEQYF; cdr3_nt: TGTGCCAGCAGCCGAGAGGGACGGTACTACGAGCAGTACTTC
d_call: .; clone_size: .; v_call: TRBV20-1; j_call: TRBJ1-2; cdr3_aa: CSASFLNYGYTF; cdr3_nt: TGCAGTGCTAGTTTCCTTAACTATGGCTACACCTTC
d_call: .; clone_size: .; v_call: TRBV28; j_call: TRBJ1-2; cdr3_aa: CASSLRGPWPSNYGYTF; cdr3_nt: TGTGCCAGCAGTTTAAGGGGACCCTGGCCGAGTAACTATGGCTACACCTTC
d_call: .; clone_size: .; v_call: TRBV4-1; j_call: TRBJ1-1; cdr3_aa: CASKSTGWNTEAFF; cdr3_nt: TGCGCCAGCAAGTCCACGGGGTGGAACACTGAAGCTTTCTTT
d_call: TRBD1; clone_size: .; v_call: TRBV6-2/TRBV6-3; j_call: TRBJ1-1; cdr3_aa: CASSYSYRGGTEAFF; cdr3_nt: TGTGCCAGCAGTTACTCGTACAGGGGAGGGACTGAAGCTTTCTTT
d_call: .; clone_size: few; v_call: TRBV7-2; j_call: TRBJ2-7; cdr3_aa: CASSPTPGLSSYEQYF; cdr3_nt: TGTGCCAGCAGCCCCACACCGGGACTGAGCTCCTACGAGCAGTACTTC
d_call: .; clone_size: .; v_call: TRBV5-6; j_call: TRBJ1-2; cdr3_aa: CASSSYPGLLLYGYTF; cdr3_nt: TGTGCCAGCAGCTCCTATCCCGGTCTACTGCTCTATGGCTACACCTTC
d_call: .; clone_size: few; v_call: TRBV7-2; j_call: TRBJ2-6; cdr3_aa: CASSPTHASGANVLTF; cdr3_nt: TGTGCCAGCAGCCCCACCCACGCATCTGGGGCCAACGTCCTGACTTTC
d_call: .; clone_size: .; v_call: TRBV7-2; j_call: TRBJ1-4; cdr3_aa: CASSPLDDANEKLFF; cdr3_nt: TGTGCCAGCAGCCCATTGGACGATGCTAATGAAAAACTGTTTTTT
d_call: .; clone_size: .; v_call: TRBV5-1; j_call: TRBJ2-7; cdr3_aa: CASSKTDSPYEQYF; cdr3_nt: TGCGCCAGCAGTAAGACCGACAGTCCCTACGAGCAGTACTTC
d_call: TRBD1; clone_size: .; v_call: TRBV27; j_call: TRBJ1-2; cdr3_aa: CASSIPGQGVYGYTF; cdr3_nt: TGTGCCAGCAGTATCCCGGGACAGGGCGTCTATGGCTACACCTTC
d_call: .; clone_size: .; v_call: TRBV20-1; j_call: TRBJ2-3; cdr3_aa: CSASGRESRDTQYF; cdr3_nt: TGCAGTGCTAGCGGTCGCGAGTCTAGAGATACGCAGTATTTT
d_call: .; clone_size: once; v_call: TRBV7-9; j_call: TRBJ2-7; cdr3_aa: CASSPQLGQTYEQYF; cdr3_nt: TGTGCCAGCAGCCCCCAGCTAGGACAGACCTACGAGCAGTACTTC
d_call: TRBD1; clone_size: .; v_call: TRBV28; j_call: TRBJ2-5; cdr3_aa: CASKRGTGGTQYF; cdr3_nt: TGTGCCAGCAAACGCGGGACAGGGGGGACCCAGTACTTC
d_call: .; clone_size: few; v_call: TRBV28; j_call: TRBJ2-7; cdr3_aa: CASTHYGGPYEQYF; cdr3_nt: TGTGCCAGCACCCACTATGGAGGGCCCTACGAGCAGTACTTC
d_call: TRBD1; clone_size: .; v_call: TRBV7-2; j_call: TRBJ2-5; cdr3_aa: CASGFLTGETQYF; cdr3_nt: TGTGCCAGCGGCTTCTTGACAGGGGAGACCCAGTACTTC
d_call: .; clone_size: .; v_call: TRBV7-9; j_call: TRBJ2-5; cdr3_aa: CASSVGLPKTQYF; cdr3_nt: TGTGCCAGCAGCGTCGGTCTCCCCAAGACCCAGTACTTC
d_call: .; clone_size: few; v_call: TRBV29-1; j_call: TRBJ2-1; cdr3_aa: CSAGEGDNEQFF; cdr3_nt: TGCAGCGCCGGAGAAGGGGACAATGAGCAGTTCTTC
d_call: .; clone_size: few; v_call: TRBV20-1; j_call: TRBJ1-2; cdr3_aa: CSVREAVYGYTF; cdr3_nt: TGCAGTGTTAGAGAGGCAGTCTATGGCTACACCTTC
d_call: TRBD1; clone_size: few; v_call: TRBV7-8; j_call: TRBJ1-1; cdr3_aa: CASSLRRDRGTAFF; cdr3_nt: TGTGCCAGCAGCTTACGCCGGGACAGGGGTACGGCTTTCTTT
d_call: .; clone_size: .; v_call: TRBV6-6; j_call: TRBJ1-1; cdr3_aa: CASSAPPSGDPEAFF; cdr3_nt: TGTGCCAGCTCCGCCCCCCCTTCAGGGGATCCTGAAGCTTTCTTT
d_call: TRBD2; clone_size: few; v_call: TRBV4-3; j_call: TRBJ2-7; cdr3_aa: CASSQLTAGSYEQYF; cdr3_nt: TGCGCCAGCAGCCAGTTGACAGCGGGGTCCTACGAGCAGTACTTC